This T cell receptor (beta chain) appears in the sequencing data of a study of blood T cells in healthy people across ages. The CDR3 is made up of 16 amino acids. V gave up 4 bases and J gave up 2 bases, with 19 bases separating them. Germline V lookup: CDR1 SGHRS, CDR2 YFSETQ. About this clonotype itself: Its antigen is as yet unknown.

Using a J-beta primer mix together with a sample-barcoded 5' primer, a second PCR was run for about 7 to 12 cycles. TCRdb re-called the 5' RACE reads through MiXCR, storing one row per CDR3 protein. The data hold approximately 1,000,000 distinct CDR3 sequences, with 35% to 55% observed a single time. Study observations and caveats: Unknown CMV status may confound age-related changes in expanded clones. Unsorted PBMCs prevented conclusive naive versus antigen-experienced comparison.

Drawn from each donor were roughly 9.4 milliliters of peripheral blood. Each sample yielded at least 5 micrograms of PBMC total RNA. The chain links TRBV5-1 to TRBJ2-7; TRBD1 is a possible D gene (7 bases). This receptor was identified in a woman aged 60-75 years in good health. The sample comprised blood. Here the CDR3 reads CASSHRRGQPAYEQYF. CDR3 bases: TGCGCCAGCAGCCATAGGCGGGGACAGCCAGCCTACGAGCAGTACTTC.